One sample yielded the 10 T cell receptor beta chains listed below, sequenced in a study of T cell repertoires in aging, cancer and after chemotherapy. The template was genomic DNA from peripheral blood, not RNA. Rearranged V-D-J TRB sequences were amplified with a mixed TRB-A/B primer pool. TCRdb analysed the multiplex PCR reads with MiXCR anew, one entry per CDR3 protein. The table lists around 12,000 distinct CDR3 sequences, about 20% of them singletons. Sequencing input: blood. These receptors were collected from a human donor in good health.

This clonotype came up many times. The J gene is TRBJ1-5, the V gene TRBV7-2; no reliable D call. The CDR3 length is 15 residues. Germline values: CDR1 SGHTA, CDR2 FQGNSA. Trimming took 1 base from V and 2 from J, leaving 9 bases between them. This chain's CDR3 is CASSLGRRGNQPQHF. CDR3 nucleotides: TGTGCCAGCAGCTTAGGGCGTAGGGGCAATCAGCCCCAGCATTTT.

The chain employs TRBV20-1 and TRBJ2-1; 10 bases map to TRBD1. The length of the CDR3 is 15 residues. V dropped 0 bases and J dropped 9; count of bases not matched to a gene: 8. Germline V gene lookup returns CDR1 DFQATT and CDR2 SNEGSKA (reference sequence). CDR3 in amino acids: CSARDPGQGNSEQFF. The CDR3 DNA follows: TGCAGTGCTAGAGACCCGGGACAGGGGAATAGTGAGCAGTTCTTC.

The chain has TRBV5-7 and TRBJ2-3; D unclear. TRBV5-7 is flagged as an ORF with uncertain function. Trimming pared 1 base from V and 6 bases from J, leaving 9 bases between. This CDR3 is 13 amino acids long. The CDR3 region is CASSLSHFDTQYF. In DNA form, the CDR3 reads TGTGCCAGCAGCTTGTCTCACTTCGATACGCAGTATTTT.

On this clonotype itself: A read error may be the cause here, since a much bigger clone is one base away. The chain couples TRBV7-6 to TRBJ1-4, with 10 bases fitting TRBD1. The CDR3 length is 15 residues. The germline V gene has CDR1 SGHVS and CDR2 FNYEAQ. The DNA of the CDR3 is TGTGCCAGCAGCCTTTGGACAGGGGGGGATGAAAAACTGTCTTTT. Translating gives CASSLWTGGDEKLSF. Full variable domain (rest looked up from reference TRBV7-6 and TRBJ1-4): GAGVSQSPRYKVTKRGQDVALRCDPISGHVSLYWYRQALGQGPEFLTYFNYEAQQDKSGLPNDRFSAERPEGSISTLTIQRTEQRDSAMYRCASSLWTGGDEKLSFGSGTQLSVL.

In its sample, this clonotype is medium-sized (0.01 to 0.1%). The CDR3 protein is CAWSLLAVTGELFF. Written as DNA, the CDR3 is TGTGCCTGGAGTTTACTAGCGGTGACCGGGGAGCTGTTTTTT. The chain links TRBV30 to TRBJ2-2, with TRBD2 identical over 8 bases. The junction had 4 bases not matched to a gene; V was cut back by 2 bases and J by 5 bases. The V gene's germline CDR1 is GTSNPN and CDR2 SVGIG (reference sequence). There are 14 residues in the CDR3.

This clonotype counts as medium-sized. V usage is TRBV19 and J usage is TRBJ1-2, with a possible D match to TRBD1 (6 bases). Trimming took off 5 bases at V and 7 bases at J, with 11 bases between the two ends. The germline V gene encodes CDR1 LNHDA and CDR2 SQIVND (reference sequence). CDR3 size: 12 residues. The chain's CDR3 is CASSPGERGYTF. The CDR3 nucleotides read TGTGCCAGTAGTCCAGGGGAGCGTGGCTACACCTTC.

This clonotype is classed as medium-sized. The chain carries TRBV7-6 and TRBJ2-7; D may match TRBD1 or TRBD2 (6 bases each). The V gene lost 1 base and the J gene lost 6 bases, with 19 bases spanning the gap. The CDR3 runs 16 residues. Germline-derived CDR1 and CDR2 are SGHVS and FNYEAQ. The DNA of the CDR3 is TGTGCCAGCAGCTTAGTTCGGGGGCGCGGCGCCGGCGAGCAGTACTTC. This translates into CASSLVRGRGAGEQYF.

This clonotype appeared a few times. This chain connects TRBV10-3 to TRBJ2-7, with TRBD1 as a possible D gene (6 bases). CDR3 length equals 12 residues. Germline CDR1 ENHRY, CDR2 SYGVKD. With 3 bases removed from V and 6 bases from J, the gap between germline ends came to 9 bases. CDR3 residues: CAISDDRPEQYF. In nucleotides, the CDR3 is TGTGCCATCAGTGACGACAGGCCCGAGCAGTACTTC.

By its share, this clonotype is medium-sized. The rearrangement joins TRBV27 to TRBJ1-4, with a tentative D call TRBD1 (6 bases). The CDR3 is made up of 15 amino acids. The V gene's germline CDR1 is MNHEY and CDR2 SMNVEV (reference sequence). The germline V and J ends were trimmed by 4 bases and 4 bases, with 13 bases remaining between them. CDR3 nucleotides: TGTGCCAGCAGTTCTCAAGACAGGCTTAATGAAAAACTGTTTTTT. Encoded protein: CASSSQDRLNEKLFF.

This clonotype was seen once. This chain connects TRBV4-1 to TRBJ1-5; 10 positions agree with TRBD1. The junction had 8 bases not matched to a gene; V was cut back by 5 bases and J by 4 bases. From germline, CDR1 is MGHRA and CDR2 YSYEKL. CDR3 length: 16 residues. Written as DNA, the CDR3 is TGCGCCAGCAGCGTTCGACAGGGGGCGGGTAATCAGCCCCAGCATTTT. It codes for CASSVRQGAGNQPQHF.